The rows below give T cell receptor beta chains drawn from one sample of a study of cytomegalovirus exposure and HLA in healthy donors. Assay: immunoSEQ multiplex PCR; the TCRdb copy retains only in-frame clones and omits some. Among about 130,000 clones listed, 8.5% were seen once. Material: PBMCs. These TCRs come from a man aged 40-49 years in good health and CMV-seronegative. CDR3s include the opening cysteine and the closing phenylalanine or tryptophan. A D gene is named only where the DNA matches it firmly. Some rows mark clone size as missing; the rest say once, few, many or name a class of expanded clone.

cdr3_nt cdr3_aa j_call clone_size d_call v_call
TGTGCCAGCAGCCAAGATAGCGGGAGTCACAATGAGCAGTTCTTC CASSQDSGSHNEQFF TRBJ2-1 - TRBD2 TRBV4-2
TGCGCCAGCAGCGGGGGGGATGTCTACAATGAGCAGTTCTTC CASSGGDVYNEQFF TRBJ2-1 - TRBD2 TRBV5-1
TGTGCCAGCAGCTTAGGCCGGGACAGCGTATCTTTTACGCCCCTCCACTTT CASSLGRDSVSFTPLHF TRBJ1-6 - TRBD1 TRBV7-9
TGTGCCAGCAGCTCTCGACAGGGCAATGAAAAACTGTTTTTT CASSSRQGNEKLFF TRBJ1-4 - TRBD1 TRBV5-4
TGTGCCAGCAGCTTGGGTGGCTATGAGCAGTTCTTC CASSLGGYEQFF TRBJ2-1 - - TRBV5-4
TGTGCCAGCAGCGAAAAGCGGGGGGGCGGCACTGAAGCTTTCTTT CASSEKRGGGTEAFF TRBJ1-1 - - TRBV21-1
TGTGCCAGCAGCATTCAACAGGGAAGGTACAATGAGCAGTTCTTC CASSIQQGRYNEQFF TRBJ2-1 - - TRBV28
TGTGCCAGCAGCTCGAACGCAGGGGACACTCCCTACGAGCAGTACTTC CASSSNAGDTPYEQYF TRBJ2-7 - - TRBV7-9
TGTGCCAGCAGCTTATCGCAGGGCTACGAGCAGTACTTC CASSLSQGYEQYF TRBJ2-7 few - TRBV11-2
TGTGCCAGCAGCTTAGGACAGAAGGGCTATGGCTACACCTTC CASSLGQKGYGYTF TRBJ1-2 - - TRBV7-9
TGTGCCAGCAGTTTAGGGCAGGCGAGAGAGACCCAGTACTTC CASSLGQARETQYF TRBJ2-5 few - TRBV28
TGTGCCAGCAGCCCAGGATATACCGGGGAGCTGTTTTTT CASSPGYTGELFF TRBJ2-2 few - TRBV5-4
TGTGCCACCAGCAGAGGGGTTAGCGGGGGCACAGATACGCAGTATTTT CATSRGVSGGTDTQYF TRBJ2-3 - TRBD2 TRBV15
TGCGCCAGCAGGGGGGGACAGGGAGCGAATGAGCAGTTCTTC CASRGGQGANEQFF TRBJ2-1 - TRBD1 TRBV5-1
TGTGCCAGCACCTCAGCGTGGGGAGTCTACGAGCAGTACTTC CASTSAWGVYEQYF TRBJ2-7 few - TRBV28
TGTGCCAGCAGTTACTCGACTCGTGAAGGAAACACCATATATTTT CASSYSTREGNTIYF TRBJ1-3 - - TRBV6-6
TGTGCCAGCAGCACCGGGACAGGAATTTCACCCCTCCACTTT CASSTGTGISPLHF TRBJ1-6 - TRBD1 TRBV6-6
TGTGCCAGCTCACCACTACTTCCCGGACAAAGCGAGCAGTACTTC CASSPLLPGQSEQYF TRBJ2-7 - - TRBV18
TGTGCCAGCAGCCCACAGCCTCAGGGTTCGGCTTTCTTT CASSPQPQGSAFF TRBJ1-1 - - TRBV7-3
TGTGCCAGCAGCTTGGGACAGAACTACGAGCAGTACTTC CASSLGQNYEQYF TRBJ2-7 few - TRBV5-4
TGCGCCAGCAGCCAAGATGGGGGGGACCCCCATGGCTACACCTTC CASSQDGGDPHGYTF TRBJ1-2 - - TRBV4-3
TGTGCCAGTAGTATGTCTCGCGGCAGGGGGCGGACTGAAGCTTTCTTT CASSMSRGRGRTEAFF TRBJ1-1 few TRBD1 TRBV19
TGTGCCAGCAGTTACAACGACAGGGGAAACACTGAAGCTTTCTTT CASSYNDRGNTEAFF TRBJ1-1 few TRBD1 TRBV6-5
TGTGCCAGCAGCGTAGGGGGATTCGGGACCTACGAGCAGTACTTC CASSVGGFGTYEQYF TRBJ2-7 - - TRBV9
TGTGCCAGCAGTTCCCGAGGGACAGGGGTTGGGGATGAGCAGTTCTTC CASSSRGTGVGDEQFF TRBJ2-1 few TRBD1 TRBV27
TGTGCCAGCAAAATGACTCTGTACTACGAGCAGTACTTC CASKMTLYYEQYF TRBJ2-7 - - TRBV28
TGCGCCAGCAGCCAAGAGTGGGCTCCTCTGAACTACGAGCAGTACTTC CASSQEWAPLNYEQYF TRBJ2-7 few - TRBV4-3
TGTGCCAGCAGCTCGGGACAGCAAAACTATGGCTACACCTTC CASSSGQQNYGYTF TRBJ1-2 few TRBD1 TRBV5-4
TGTGCCAGCAGTTTCGGGGGAGCCAAAAACATTCAGTACTTC CASSFGGAKNIQYF TRBJ2-4 few - TRBV27
TGTGCCAGCAGCCTACTCGGGTCGCAGTATTTT CASSLLGSQYF TRBJ2-3 few - TRBV6-5
TGTGCCAGCAGCCGCGGGGAAGATGGCTACACCTTC CASSRGEDGYTF TRBJ1-2 - - TRBV6-5
TGTGCCAGCAGCCCAGGCGGGACTAGTATAGCCGGGGAGCTGTTTTTT CASSPGGTSIAGELFF TRBJ2-2 few TRBD2 TRBV7-9
TGTGCCAGCAGCGCCGACGCCCGCGGGTACAATGAGCAGTTCTTC CASSADARGYNEQFF TRBJ2-1 few - TRBV5-6
TGTGCCAGCACCTTGGATCCGGGGGCAGATACGCAGTATTTT CASTLDPGADTQYF TRBJ2-3 few - TRBV5-4
TGTGCCAGCAGCTCCTGGAGGAACACTGAAGCTTTCTTT CASSSWRNTEAFF TRBJ1-1 few - TRBV7-9
TGTGCCATCAGTGCAGCGGACAGGGGTATCTACGAGCAGTACTTC CAISAADRGIYEQYF TRBJ2-7 - TRBD1 TRBV10-3
TGTGCCAGCAGCTTAGTTATCGGTCCGAGGACGCAGTATTTT CASSLVIGPRTQYF TRBJ2-3 - - TRBV7-2
TGTGCCAGCAGTTACTCGAGGGGGAGTGGAAATGGCTACACCTTC CASSYSRGSGNGYTF TRBJ1-2 - - TRBV6-5
TGTGCCAGCAGCTTAGGACTGCTCTCTGGAAACACCATATATTTT CASSLGLLSGNTIYF TRBJ1-3 few - TRBV7-2
TGTGCCAGTTCTTTACAGGGTCGAGAAGCTTTCTTT CASSLQGREAFF TRBJ1-1 few - TRBV6-5
TGTGCCAGTAGTATAGATCCAGGGAGGGGCAATGAGCAGTTCTTC CASSIDPGRGNEQFF TRBJ2-1 few TRBD2 TRBV19
TGTGCCAGCAGCTTGTGGACAGGGAGGGAGGAGCAGTACTTC CASSLWTGREEQYF TRBJ2-7 - - TRBV13
TGTGCCAGCGAAACCCGGGTCCACAATCAGCCCCAGCATTTT CASETRVHNQPQHF TRBJ1-5 - - TRBV6-5
TGTGCCAGCAGTTACTCCAGGGGGCGCGGGGGCTACACCTTC CASSYSRGRGGYTF TRBJ1-2 few TRBD1 TRBV6-6
TGTGCCAGCAGCTTAGTCTTCAGGGGGCGAGAGACCCAGTACTTC CASSLVFRGRETQYF TRBJ2-5 few TRBD1 TRBV7-8
TGTGCCAGCAGCTATCCACCCGAGCAGGGGGATTCCTATGGCTACACCTTC CASSYPPEQGDSYGYTF TRBJ1-2 - TRBD1 TRBV7-7
TGTGCCTGGACTCTCAAAACAGGGGCCACTGAAGCTTTCTTT CAWTLKTGATEAFF TRBJ1-1 few TRBD1 TRBV30
TGTGCCAGCAGCTTGTTAGCAGGGTGGCAATCACCCCTCCACTTT CASSLLAGWQSPLHF TRBJ1-6 few - TRBV7-2
TGCGCCAGCAGCTTGGACAGGCCTTCCTACGAGCAGTACTTC CASSLDRPSYEQYF TRBJ2-7 few - TRBV5-1
TGTGCCAGCAGCCCCGGACAGGGGCCTAATCAGCCCCAGCATTTT CASSPGQGPNQPQHF TRBJ1-5 few TRBD1 TRBV7-6
TGTGCCATCAGTGGGGGGGAGGGTCTTGGCTACACCTTC CAISGGEGLGYTF TRBJ1-2 - - TRBV10-3
TGTGCCAGCAGCTCACAGGGGGGCTCCTACAATGAGCAGTTCTTC CASSSQGGSYNEQFF TRBJ2-1 - TRBD1 TRBV7-3
TGTGCCAGCAAGAATACAGGGGGCGCAAATGGCTACACCTTC CASKNTGGANGYTF TRBJ1-2 few TRBD1 TRBV6-1